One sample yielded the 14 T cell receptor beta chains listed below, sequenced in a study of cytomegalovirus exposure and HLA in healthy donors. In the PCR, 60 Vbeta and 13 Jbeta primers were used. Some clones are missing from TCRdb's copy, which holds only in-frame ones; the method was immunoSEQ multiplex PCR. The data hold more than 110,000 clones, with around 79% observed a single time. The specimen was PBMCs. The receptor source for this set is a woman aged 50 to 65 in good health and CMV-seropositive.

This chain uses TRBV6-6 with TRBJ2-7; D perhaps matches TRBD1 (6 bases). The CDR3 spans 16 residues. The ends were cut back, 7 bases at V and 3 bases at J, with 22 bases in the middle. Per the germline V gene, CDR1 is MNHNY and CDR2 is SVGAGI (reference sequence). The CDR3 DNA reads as TGTGCCAGCACTCTAACCGGTTATACAGGGATCTACGAGCAGTACTTC. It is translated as CASTLTGYTGIYEQYF.

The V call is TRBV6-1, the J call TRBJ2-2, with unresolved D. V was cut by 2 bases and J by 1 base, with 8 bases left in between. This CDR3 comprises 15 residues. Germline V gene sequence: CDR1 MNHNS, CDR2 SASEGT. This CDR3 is CASSEIPGNTGELFF. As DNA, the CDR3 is TGTGCCAGCAGTGAAATCCCAGGGAACACCGGGGAGCTGTTTTTT.

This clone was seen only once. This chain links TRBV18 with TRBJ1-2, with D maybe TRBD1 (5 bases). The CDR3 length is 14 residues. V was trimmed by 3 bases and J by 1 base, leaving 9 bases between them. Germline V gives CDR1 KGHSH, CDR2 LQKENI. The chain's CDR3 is CASSPGGYNYGYTF. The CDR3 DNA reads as TGTGCCAGCTCACCCGGGGGATATAACTATGGCTACACCTTC. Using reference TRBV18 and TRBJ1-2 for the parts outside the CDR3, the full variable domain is NAGVMQNPRHLVRRRGQEARLRCSPMKGHSHVYWYRQLPEEGLKFMVYLQKENIIDESGMPKERFSAEFPKEGPSILRIQQVVRGDSAAYFCASSPGGYNYGYTFGSGTRLTVV.

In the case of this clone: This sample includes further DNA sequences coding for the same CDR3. DNA for the CDR3: TGTGCCAGCAGCCCCCAGACAGGCTATGGCTACACCTTC. It codes for CASSPQTGYGYTF. The chain has TRBV14 and TRBJ1-2, with a weak D call TRBD1 (6 bases). Trimming pared 4 bases from V and 4 bases from J, leaving 10 bases between. This CDR3 region has 13 residues. Germline CDR1 is SGHDN and CDR2 is FVKESK.

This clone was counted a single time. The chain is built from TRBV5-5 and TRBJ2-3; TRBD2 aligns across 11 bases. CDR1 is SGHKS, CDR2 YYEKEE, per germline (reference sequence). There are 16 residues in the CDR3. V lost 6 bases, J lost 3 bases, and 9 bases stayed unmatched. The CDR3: CASTLPGLAETDTQYF. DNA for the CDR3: TGTGCCAGCACCCTACCGGGACTAGCGGAAACAGATACGCAGTATTTT.

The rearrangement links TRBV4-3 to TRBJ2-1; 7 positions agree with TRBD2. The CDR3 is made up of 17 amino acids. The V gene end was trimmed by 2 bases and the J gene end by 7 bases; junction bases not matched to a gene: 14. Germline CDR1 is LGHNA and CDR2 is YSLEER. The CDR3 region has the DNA TGCGCCAGCAGCCAAACCCGGGCCCGGGAGGTGGTGAATGAGCAGTTCTTC. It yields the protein CASSQTRAREVVNEQFF.

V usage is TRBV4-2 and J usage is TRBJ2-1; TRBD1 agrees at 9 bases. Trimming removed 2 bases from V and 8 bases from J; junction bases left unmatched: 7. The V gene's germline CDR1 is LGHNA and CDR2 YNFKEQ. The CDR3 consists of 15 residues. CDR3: CASSQPGQGDYEQFF. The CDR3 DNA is TGTGCCAGCAGCCAACCGGGACAGGGCGACTATGAGCAGTTCTTC.

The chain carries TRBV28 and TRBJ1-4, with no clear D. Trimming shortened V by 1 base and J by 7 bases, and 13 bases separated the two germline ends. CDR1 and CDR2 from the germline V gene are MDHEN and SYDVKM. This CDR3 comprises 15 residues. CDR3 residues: CASSLSWAGSEKLFF. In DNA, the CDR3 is TGTGCCAGCAGTTTATCATGGGCCGGGAGTGAAAAACTGTTTTTT.

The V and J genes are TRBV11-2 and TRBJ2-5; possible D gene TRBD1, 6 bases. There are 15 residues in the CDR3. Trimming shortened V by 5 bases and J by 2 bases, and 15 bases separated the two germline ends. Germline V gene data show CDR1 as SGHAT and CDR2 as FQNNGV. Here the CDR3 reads CASSRAGVGQETQYF. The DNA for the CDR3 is TGTGCCAGCAGCCGAGCAGGGGTTGGACAAGAGACCCAGTACTTC.

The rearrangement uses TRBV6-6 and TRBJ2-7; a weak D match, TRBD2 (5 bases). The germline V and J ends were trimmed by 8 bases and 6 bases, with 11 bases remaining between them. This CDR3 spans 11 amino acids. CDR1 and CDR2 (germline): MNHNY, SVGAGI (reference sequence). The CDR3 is CASLRAGEQYF. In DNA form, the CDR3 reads TGTGCCAGCCTAAGGGCGGGCGAGCAGTACTTC.

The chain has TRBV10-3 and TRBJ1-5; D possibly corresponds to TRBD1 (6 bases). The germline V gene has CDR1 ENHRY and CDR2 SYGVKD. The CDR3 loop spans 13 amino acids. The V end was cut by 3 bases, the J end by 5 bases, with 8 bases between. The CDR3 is CAISEQGDQPQHF. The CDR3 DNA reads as TGTGCCATCAGTGAACAGGGAGATCAGCCCCAGCATTTT.

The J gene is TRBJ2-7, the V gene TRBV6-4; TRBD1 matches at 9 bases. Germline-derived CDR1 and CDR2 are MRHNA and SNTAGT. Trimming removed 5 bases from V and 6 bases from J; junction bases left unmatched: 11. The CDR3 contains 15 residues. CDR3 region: CASSLQGAALGEQYF. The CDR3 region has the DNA TGTGCCAGCAGTTTACAGGGGGCCGCCCTTGGCGAGCAGTACTTC.

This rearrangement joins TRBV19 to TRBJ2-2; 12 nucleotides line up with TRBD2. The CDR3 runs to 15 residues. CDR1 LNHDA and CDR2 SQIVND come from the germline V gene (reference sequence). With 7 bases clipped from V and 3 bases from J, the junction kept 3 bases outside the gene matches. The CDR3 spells CASMWTSGDTGELFF. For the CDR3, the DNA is TGTGCCAGTATGTGGACTAGCGGGGACACCGGGGAGCTGTTTTTT.

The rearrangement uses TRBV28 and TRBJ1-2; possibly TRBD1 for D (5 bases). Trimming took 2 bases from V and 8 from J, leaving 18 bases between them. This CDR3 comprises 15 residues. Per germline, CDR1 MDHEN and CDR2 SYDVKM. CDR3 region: CASSLGAGGVQGYTF. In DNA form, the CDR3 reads TGTGCCAGCAGTTTAGGGGCGGGAGGGGTGCAGGGCTACACCTTC.